Following are 25 T cell receptor beta chains from one sample sequenced in a study of human T cells and chemical hapten exposure. Time point here: pre-sensitization, week 0. Noted treatment: therapeutic diphenylcyclopropenone sensitization with weekly scalp DPC. TCRdb re-analysed the RACE reads in MiXCR, keeping a single row per CDR3 protein. In the table there are more than 300,000 distinct CDR3 sequences, around 5.5% of which are singletons. The material was whole blood, obtained in connection with sensitization to the hapten diphenylcyclopropenone (DPC). The receptor set was obtained from a woman in her late teens or twenties with alopecia areata. Some clones in this sample may be carry-over from other donors' samples.

V is TRBV6-2 or TRBV6-3 and J is TRBJ2-1, with 9 bases identical to TRBD2. Germline CDR1 MNHEY, CDR2 SVGEGT. The CDR3 contains 13 residues. The V and J ends lost 7 bases and 13 bases, in that order; junction bases with no gene match: 11. CDR3 amino acids: CASTLMTGTSQFF. For the CDR3, the DNA is TGTGCCAGCACCTTGATGACCGGGACTAGCCAGTTCTTC.

V gene TRBV12-3 or TRBV12-4 combines with J gene TRBJ1-2; 9 bases align to TRBD1. V gave up 4 bases and J gave up 8 bases; unmatched junction bases: 8. The CDR3 length is 14 residues. The chain's CDR3 is CASSSTPGTGGYTF. The CDR3 DNA sequence: TGTGCCAGCAGTTCAACGCCTGGGACAGGGGGCTACACCTTC.

This clonotype was counted only a few times. This chain connects TRBV12-3 or TRBV12-4 to TRBJ1-6; D unresolved. This CDR3 comprises 14 residues. Trimming took off 3 bases at V and 4 bases at J, with 7 bases between the two ends. CDR3 sequence: CASSFRVYNSPLHF. In nucleotides, the CDR3 is TGTGCCAGCAGTTTTCGAGTATATAATTCACCCCTCCACTTT.

V and J are TRBV7-9 and TRBJ2-4, with D tentatively TRBD2 (5 bases). The V end lost 1 base, the J end lost 2 bases, and 9 bases lay between the germline ends. The CDR3 contains 15 residues. Germline V gives CDR1 SEHNR, CDR2 FQNEAQ (reference sequence). The CDR3 DNA reads TGTGCCAGCAGCTTAGTAACCGGGACCAAAAACATTCAGTACTTC. Its protein product is CASSLVTGTKNIQYF.

This clonotype appeared many times. The chain is built from TRBV7-2 and TRBJ2-1; 11 nucleotides agree with TRBD2. Germline V gives CDR1 SGHTA, CDR2 FQGNSA. This CDR3 comprises 15 residues. The trim removed 3 bases at V and 6 bases at J, leaving 4 bases unmatched. CDR3 residues: CASSLGLAESNEQFF. DNA for the CDR3: TGTGCCAGCAGCTTGGGACTAGCGGAGTCCAATGAGCAGTTCTTC.

This clonotype was seen at least ten times. The chain links TRBV6-2 or TRBV6-3 to TRBJ2-4; perhaps TRBD2 as D (5 bases). Germline loops: CDR1 MNHEY, CDR2 SVGEGT. This CDR3 has 14 residues. Trimming removed 2 bases from V and 6 bases from J, with 11 bases in between. CDR3 in amino acids: CASSYGLGGNIQYF. CDR3 sequence (DNA): TGTGCCAGCAGTTACGGGTTAGGAGGAAACATTCAGTACTTC.

This clonotype was seen at least ten times. The rearrangement uses TRBV10-3 and TRBJ1-2; tentatively, D is TRBD1 (6 bases). This CDR3 is built from 12 residues. Per germline, CDR1 ENHRY and CDR2 SYGVKD. V was cut by 6 bases and J by 4 bases, with 9 bases left in between. The CDR3 bases are TGTGCCATCAGCCTACAGGGCTATGGCTACACCTTC. This encodes CAISLQGYGYTF.

V is TRBV18 and J is TRBJ2-3, with unresolved D. Trimming took 5 bases from V and 0 from J, leaving 18 bases between them. The CDR3 has 17 residues. Germline assignment: CDR1 KGHSH and CDR2 LQKENI. The CDR3 bases are TGTGCCAGCTCAGTCCAATCAGAAAGCCCTAGCACAGATACGCAGTATTTT. It codes for CASSVQSESPSTDTQYF.

This clonotype was counted a few times. This chain connects TRBV9 to TRBJ2-3; D remains ambiguous. The CDR3 extends over 14 amino acids. The V and J ends lost 3 bases and 4 bases respectively, with 12 bases between them. Germline V CDR1 and CDR2: SGDLS, YYNGEE. CDR3 sequence: CASSAASRPDTQYF. CDR3 coding DNA: TGTGCCAGCAGCGCCGCTAGTAGGCCAGATACGCAGTATTTT.

This clonotype occurred a few times. The chain couples TRBV10-3 to TRBJ2-1, with D possibly being TRBD2 (7 bases). The CDR3 runs to 18 residues. Trimming took 7 bases from V and 7 from J, leaving 29 bases between them. Germline lookup yields CDR1 ENHRY and CDR2 SYGVKD. The CDR3 nucleotides read TGTGCCATCATGAGAGGTTCGTGGGCGGGGGCGCTGAGGAATGAGCAGTTCTTC. Amino acids: CAIMRGSWAGALRNEQFF.

This clonotype was counted a few times. The chain joins TRBV13 to TRBJ2-7, with 7 positions matching TRBD1. CDR1 PRHDT and CDR2 FYEKMQ come from the germline V gene (reference sequence). V gave up 6 bases and J gave up 2 bases; unmatched junction bases: 4. This CDR3 spans 13 amino acids. The CDR3 loop reads CASRRGQTYEQYF. CDR3 sequence (DNA): TGTGCCAGCAGACGGGGACAGACCTACGAGCAGTACTTC.

This clonotype was seen only a few times. V usage is TRBV27 and J usage is TRBJ2-1; 8 bases match TRBD1. V lost 3 bases to trimming and J lost 9 bases; unmatched junction nucleotides: 10. Germline V gene data show CDR1 as MNHEY and CDR2 as SMNVEV (reference sequence). The CDR3 contains 15 residues. CDR3 region: CASSFGQGLPGEQFF. CDR3 coding DNA: TGTGCCAGCAGTTTCGGACAGGGTTTACCGGGTGAGCAGTTCTTC.

The chain employs TRBV7-2 and TRBJ2-3, with 10 bases fitting TRBD2. With 1 base clipped from V and 8 bases from J, the junction kept 6 bases outside the gene matches. The CDR3 totals 15 residues. Germline lookup yields CDR1 SGHTA and CDR2 FQGNSA. CDR3 DNA: TGTGCCAGCAGCTTAGTAGCGGGGGGCTTGGGTACGCAGTATTTT. As protein: CASSLVAGGLGTQYF.

The J gene is TRBJ1-3, the V gene TRBV15; the D gene is possibly TRBD1 (6 bases). Germline lookup yields CDR1 LNHNV and CDR2 YYDKDF (reference sequence). Trimming took off 6 bases at V and 2 bases at J, with 8 bases between the two ends. The CDR3 spans 13 residues. The CDR3 DNA reads as TGTGCCACCAGGTCAGGGGCTGGAAACACCATATATTTT. Translating gives CATRSGAGNTIYF. Based on the CDR3 plus reference TRBV15 and TRBJ1-3, the full variable domain is DAMVIQNPRYQVTQFGKPVTLSCSQTLNHNVMYWYQQKSSQAPKLLFHYYDKDFNNEADTPDNFQSRRPNTSFCFLDIRSPGLGDTAMYLCATRSGAGNTIYFGEGSWLTVV.

In its sample, this clonotype was seen many times. The genes are TRBV2 and TRBJ2-3, with D hard to call. Germline values: CDR1 SNHLY, CDR2 FYNNEI. The CDR3 contains 11 residues. Trimming shortened V by 3 bases and J by 3 bases, and 1 base separated the two germline ends. The CDR3 region is CASSETDTQYF. The DNA for the CDR3 is TGTGCCAGCAGTGAGACAGATACGCAGTATTTT.

Many counts were recorded for this clonotype. The rearrangement links TRBV20-1 to TRBJ1-2, with TRBD1 matching 7 bases. CDR3 length: 12 residues. V shed 5 bases and J 3 bases; nucleotides not matched to a gene: 3. Germline V gives CDR1 DFQATT, CDR2 SNEGSKA (reference sequence). The CDR3 is CSASGTDYGYTF. CDR3 sequence (DNA): TGCAGTGCTTCCGGGACAGACTATGGCTACACCTTC.

This clonotype showed up many times. The rearrangement uses TRBV6-5 and TRBJ1-5; weak D call: TRBD1 (5 bases). The CDR3 spans 15 residues. Trimming removed 5 bases from V and 0 bases from J, with 11 bases in between. CDR1 and CDR2 from the germline V gene are MNHEY and SVGAGI. CDR3 sequence reads: CASSPGPYSNQPQHF. In nucleotides, the CDR3 is TGTGCCAGCAGTCCGGGGCCCTATAGCAATCAGCCCCAGCATTTT.

This clonotype was recorded many times. The V gene is TRBV7-2, the J gene TRBJ1-4, with D maybe TRBD1 (5 bases). V was cut by 1 base and J by 7 bases, with 19 bases left in between. The CDR3 has 17 amino acids. Germline V gene sequence: CDR1 SGHTA, CDR2 FQGNSA. The CDR3 DNA sequence: TGTGCCAGCAGCTTAGTCGGATCTTGGGGACGGAGTGAAAAACTGTTTTTT. It yields the protein CASSLVGSWGRSEKLFF.

With regard to this clonotype: This may arise from a read error, as a much more abundant clone is one base away. The chain uses TRBV6-5 and TRBJ2-6; D may correspond to TRBD1 or TRBD2 (5 bases each). Deletions cut 6 bases from V and 2 bases from J, with 17 bases between. The germline V gene has CDR1 MNHEY and CDR2 SVGAGI. The CDR3 extends over 17 amino acids. The CDR3 loop reads CASSDGERGPGANVLTF. Here the CDR3 DNA reads TGTGCCAGCAGCGACGGGGAAAGGGGCCCTGGGGCCAACGTCCTGACTTTC.

In its sample, this clonotype was seen many times. J is TRBJ1-3 and V is TRBV7-8; 8 nucleotides line up with TRBD1. Germline V lookup: CDR1 SGHVS, CDR2 FQNEAQ. This CDR3 is 20 amino acids long. V gave up 1 base and J gave up 0 bases; unmatched junction bases: 14. As DNA, the CDR3 is TGTGCCAGCAGCTTAGATCTGGCAGGGGGCCACAGACTCTCTGGAAACACCATATATTTT. Its translation: CASSLDLAGGHRLSGNTIYF.

This clonotype was recorded at least ten times. This chain joins TRBV7-2 and TRBJ1-2; 9 bases align to TRBD1. The CDR3 consists of 14 residues. The germline gives CDR1 SGHTA, CDR2 FQGNSA. With 5 bases clipped from V and 8 bases from J, the junction kept 9 bases outside the gene matches. The CDR3 bases are TGTGCCAGCAGCCCGTGGACAGGGGAGGGCGGCTACACCTTC. Translating gives CASSPWTGEGGYTF. The entire variable domain, with the rest obtained from reference TRBV7-2 and TRBJ1-2, is as follows: GAGVSQSPSNKVTEKGKDVELRCDPISGHTALYWYRQSLGQGLEFLIYFQGNSAPDKSGLPSDRFSAERTGGSVSTLTIQRTQQEDSAVYLCASSPWTGEGGYTFGSGTRLTVV.

The rearrangement links TRBV9 to TRBJ1-5, with D possibly matching TRBD1 (5 bases). Trimming left V 0 bases short and J 5 bases short, with 12 bases between. Germline CDR1 SGDLS, CDR2 YYNGEE. The CDR3 is 15 residues long. CDR3 nucleotide sequence: TGTGCCAGCAGCGTAGACCCCTTAGGGGATCAGCCCCAGCATTTT. Translated: CASSVDPLGDQPQHF.

There are many counts of this clonotype. This chain connects TRBV6-5 to TRBJ2-4; TRBD1 matches at 10 bases. Germline V gene sequence: CDR1 MNHEY, CDR2 SVGAGI. Trimming took 0 bases from V and 2 from J; bases not matched to a gene: 4. This CDR3 is 17 amino acids long. The CDR3 protein is CASSYSWTGGTKNIQYF. The CDR3 DNA follows: TGTGCCAGCAGTTACTCGTGGACAGGGGGAACCAAAAACATTCAGTACTTC.

The sample holds a few counts of this clonotype. The chain recombines TRBV4-3 with TRBJ1-1, with unresolved D. The CDR3 has 13 residues. Germline-derived CDR1 and CDR2 are LGHNA and YSLEER. Trimming left V 0 bases short and J 9 bases short, with 11 bases between. The CDR3 DNA follows: TGCGCCAGCAGCCAAGATTCAGGCTTTAAAGCTTTCTTT. Amino acids: CASSQDSGFKAFF.

The CDR3 DNA is TGTGCCAGCAGCCGGGCCGGGGCACAGACCGGGGAGCTGTTTTTT. Translating it yields CASSRAGAQTGELFF. The rearrangement links TRBV11-2 to TRBJ2-2; D may match TRBD1 or TRBD2 (5 bases each). Trimming removed 5 bases at V and 5 bases at J, with 15 bases between. The CDR3 is 15 amino acids. CDR1 SGHAT and CDR2 FQNNGV come from the germline V gene.